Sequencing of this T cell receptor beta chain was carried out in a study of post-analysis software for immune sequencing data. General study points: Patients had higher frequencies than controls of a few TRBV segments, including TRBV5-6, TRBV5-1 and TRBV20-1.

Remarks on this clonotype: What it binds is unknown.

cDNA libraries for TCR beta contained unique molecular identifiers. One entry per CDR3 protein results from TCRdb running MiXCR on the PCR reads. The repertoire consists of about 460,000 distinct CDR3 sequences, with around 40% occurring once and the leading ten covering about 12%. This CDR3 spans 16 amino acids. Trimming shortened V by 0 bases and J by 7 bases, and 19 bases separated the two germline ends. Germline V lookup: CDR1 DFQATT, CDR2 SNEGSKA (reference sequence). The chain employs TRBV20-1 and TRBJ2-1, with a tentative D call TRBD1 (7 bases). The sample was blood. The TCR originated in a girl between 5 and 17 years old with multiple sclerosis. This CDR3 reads CSARDGGGLSTNEQFF. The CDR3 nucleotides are TGCAGTGCTAGAGATGGAGGGGGCCTCTCTACAAATGAGCAGTTCTTC.